This T cell receptor (beta chain) stems from a study of brain T cells in children with intractable seizures. Sequencing was limited to surgery cases with top T cell transcript signatures in brain tissue. At least one anti-epileptic drug was given before surgery. After removal of 2 bases from V and 4 bases from J, the junction contained 3 bases not matched to a gene. Germline V gene lookup returns CDR1 MNHEY and CDR2 SVGEGT. The CDR3 loop spans 14 amino acids. TCRdb's table, derived via immunoSEQ multiplex PCR, lists solely in-frame clones and lacks some. The sample yields tens of thousands of clones, around nine tenths seen once.

The TCR sequence derives from a girl aged 2 to 10 with Rasmussen encephalitis and intractable seizures. The sequenced sample was peripheral blood, obtained at surgery. The gene calls are TRBV6-2 or TRBV6-3 and TRBJ2-3, with 7 bases matching TRBD2. The CDR3, as DNA: TGTGCCAGCAGTTACCAGCGGGGTGCAGATACGCAGTATTTT. This sequence encodes CASSYQRGADTQYF.